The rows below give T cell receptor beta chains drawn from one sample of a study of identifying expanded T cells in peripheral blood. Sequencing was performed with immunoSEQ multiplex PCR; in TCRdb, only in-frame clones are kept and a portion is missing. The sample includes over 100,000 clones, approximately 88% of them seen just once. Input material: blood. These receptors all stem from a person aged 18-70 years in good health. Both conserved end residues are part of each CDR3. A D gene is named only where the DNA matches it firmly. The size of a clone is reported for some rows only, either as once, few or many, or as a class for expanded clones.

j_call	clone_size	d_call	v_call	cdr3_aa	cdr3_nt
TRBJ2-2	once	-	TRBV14	CASSQGIQGPNTGELFF	TGTGCCAGCAGCCAAGGAATCCAGGGACCTAACACCGGGGAGCTGTTTTTT
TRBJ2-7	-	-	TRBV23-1	CASNLPRDHSYEQYF	TGCGCCAGCAACCTTCCCAGGGACCACTCCTACGAGCAGTACTTC
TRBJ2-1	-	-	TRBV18	CASSPYGSTYNEQFF	TGTGCCAGCTCACCCTACGGGAGCACCTACAATGAGCAGTTCTTC
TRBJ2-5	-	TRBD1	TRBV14	CASSPTGGRLETQYF	TGTGCCAGCAGTCCCACAGGGGGAAGGCTGGAGACCCAGTACTTC
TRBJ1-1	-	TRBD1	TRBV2	CASSGTGLATEAFF	TGTGCCAGTAGTGGGACAGGGCTCGCCACTGAAGCTTTCTTT
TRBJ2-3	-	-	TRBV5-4	CASSLPGGLSTDTQYF	TGTGCCAGCAGCTTGCCCGGGGGCCTTAGCACAGATACGCAGTATTTT
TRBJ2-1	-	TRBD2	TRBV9	CASSVVGASGSGEQFF	TGTGCCAGCAGCGTAGTAGGGGCTAGCGGGAGTGGGGAGCAGTTCTTC
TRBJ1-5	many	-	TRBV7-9	CASSLAQGLDQPQHF	TGTGCCAGCAGCTTAGCCCAGGGTCTCGATCAGCCCCAGCATTTT
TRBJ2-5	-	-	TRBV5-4	CASSLGGTQETQYF	TGTGCCAGCAGCTTAGGTGGGACCCAAGAGACCCAGTACTTC
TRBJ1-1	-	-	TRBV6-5	CASSPQVNTEAFF	TGTGCCAGCAGCCCCCAAGTGAACACTGAAGCTTTCTTT
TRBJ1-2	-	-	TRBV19	CASRALGEKNYGYTF	TGTGCCAGTAGGGCCCTAGGGGAAAAGAACTATGGCTACACCTTC
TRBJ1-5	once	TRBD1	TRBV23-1	CASRISGTADSNQPQHF	TGCGCCAGCAGGATATCAGGGACAGCAGATAGCAATCAGCCCCAGCATTTT
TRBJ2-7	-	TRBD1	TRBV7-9	CASSFGTVSNEQYF	TGTGCCAGCAGCTTCGGGACAGTTTCCAACGAGCAGTACTTC
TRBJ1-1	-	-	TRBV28	CASGLSSEIEAFF	TGTGCCAGCGGGCTTAGTAGCGAAATTGAAGCTTTCTTT
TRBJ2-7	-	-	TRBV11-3	CASSQNTYEQYF	TGTGCCAGCAGCCAAAATACCTACGAGCAGTACTTC
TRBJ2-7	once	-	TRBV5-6	CASSSRGPTYEQYF	TGTGCCAGCAGCAGCCGGGGGCCGACCTACGAGCAGTACTTC
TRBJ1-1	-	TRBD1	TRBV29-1	CSVRQGDTEAFF	TGCAGCGTTCGACAGGGGGACACTGAAGCTTTCTTT
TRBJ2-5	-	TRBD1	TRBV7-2	CASSSPDRGETQYF	TGTGCCAGCAGCTCTCCCGACAGGGGAGAGACCCAGTACTTC
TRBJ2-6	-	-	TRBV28	CASSLLGGANVLTF	TGTGCCAGCAGTTTACTAGGCGGGGCCAACGTCCTGACTTTC
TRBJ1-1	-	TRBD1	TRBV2	CASSEQGAQVTEAFF	TGTGCCAGCAGTGAACAGGGGGCGCAGGTAACTGAAGCTTTCTTT
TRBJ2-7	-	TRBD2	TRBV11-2	CASSLAASGFFNEQYF	TGTGCCAGCAGCTTAGCGGCTAGCGGGTTTTTTAACGAGCAGTACTTC
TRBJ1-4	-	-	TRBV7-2	CASSLGRMAGEKLFF	TGTGCCAGCAGCTTAGGACGCATGGCGGGGGAAAAACTGTTTTTT
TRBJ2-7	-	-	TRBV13	CASSLQTGSYEQYF	TGTGCCAGCAGCTTACAGACAGGCTCCTACGAGCAGTACTTC
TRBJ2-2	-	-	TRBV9	CASSPGEQMNTGELFF	TGTGCCAGCAGCCCAGGAGAACAGATGAACACCGGGGAGCTGTTTTTT
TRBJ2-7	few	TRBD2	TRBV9	CASSVGASGGFNEQYF	TGTGCCAGCAGCGTAGGGGCTAGCGGGGGGTTCAACGAGCAGTACTTC
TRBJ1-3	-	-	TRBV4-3	CASSKGQTSSGNTIYF	TGCGCCAGCAGCAAAGGACAGACAAGCTCTGGAAACACCATATATTTT
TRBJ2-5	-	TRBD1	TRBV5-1	CASSFGTGGPETQYF	TGCGCCAGCAGCTTTGGGACAGGGGGCCCAGAGACCCAGTACTTC
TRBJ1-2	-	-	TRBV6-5	CAPNRDGYTF	TGTGCCCCAAACAGGGATGGCTACACCTTC
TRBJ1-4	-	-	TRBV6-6	CASNPAGNNEKLFF	TGTGCCAGCAACCCGGCAGGAAATAATGAAAAACTGTTTTTT
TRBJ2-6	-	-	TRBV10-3	CAISVSMGPISSGANVLTF	TGTGCCATCAGTGTCAGTATGGGACCTATCTCTTCTGGGGCCAACGTCCTGACTTTC
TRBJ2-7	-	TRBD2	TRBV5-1	CASSLGSGNSYEQYF	TGCGCCAGCAGCTTGGGGAGCGGGAACTCCTACGAGCAGTACTTC
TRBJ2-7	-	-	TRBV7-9	CASSLVGGSYEQYF	TGTGCCAGCAGCTTAGTGGGGGGCTCCTACGAGCAGTACTTC
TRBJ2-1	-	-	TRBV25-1	CASSDPSGGTANEQFF	TGTGCCAGCAGTGACCCCTCGGGCGGGACGGCAAATGAGCAGTTCTTC
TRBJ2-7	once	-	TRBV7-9	CASSFWGSGDYEQYF	TGTGCCAGCAGCTTTTGGGGCTCCGGCGACTACGAGCAGTACTTC